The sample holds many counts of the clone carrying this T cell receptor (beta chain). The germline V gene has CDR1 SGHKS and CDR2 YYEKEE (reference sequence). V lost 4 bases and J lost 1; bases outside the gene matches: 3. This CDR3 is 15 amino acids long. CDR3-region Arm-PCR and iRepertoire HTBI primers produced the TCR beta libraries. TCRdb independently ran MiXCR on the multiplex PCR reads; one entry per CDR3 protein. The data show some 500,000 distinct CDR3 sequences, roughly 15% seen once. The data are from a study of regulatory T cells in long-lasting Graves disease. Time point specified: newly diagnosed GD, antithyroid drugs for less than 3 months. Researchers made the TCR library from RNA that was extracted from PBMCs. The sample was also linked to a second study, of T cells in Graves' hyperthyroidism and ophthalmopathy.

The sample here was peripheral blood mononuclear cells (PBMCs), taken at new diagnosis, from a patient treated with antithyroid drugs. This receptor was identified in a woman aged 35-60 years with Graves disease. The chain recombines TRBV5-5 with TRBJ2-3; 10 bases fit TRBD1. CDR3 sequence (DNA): TGTGCCAGCAGCGTGGGACAGGGGCGCACAGATACGCAGTATTTT. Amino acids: CASSVGQGRTDTQYF.